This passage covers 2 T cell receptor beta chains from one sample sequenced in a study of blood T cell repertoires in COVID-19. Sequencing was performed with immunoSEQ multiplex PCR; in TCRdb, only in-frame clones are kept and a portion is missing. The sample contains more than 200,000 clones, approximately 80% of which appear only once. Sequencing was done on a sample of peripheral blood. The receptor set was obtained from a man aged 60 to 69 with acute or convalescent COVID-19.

CDR3 nucleotide sequence: TGTGCCAGCAGCTCCTACCCGTCGGGGGAGGGGGAGACCCAGTACTTC. Residues: CASSSYPSGEGETQYF. J is TRBJ2-5 and V is TRBV11-2; 7 bases are a match to TRBD2. The CDR3 runs to 16 residues. Germline loops: CDR1 SGHAT, CDR2 FQNNGV. Trimming took 4 bases from V and 5 from J; bases not matched to a gene: 13.

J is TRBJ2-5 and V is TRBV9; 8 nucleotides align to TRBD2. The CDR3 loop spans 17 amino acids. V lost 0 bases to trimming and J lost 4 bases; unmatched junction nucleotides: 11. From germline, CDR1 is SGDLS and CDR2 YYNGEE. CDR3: CASSVGGAGAPLETQYF. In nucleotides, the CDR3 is TGTGCCAGCAGCGTAGGGGGAGCGGGGGCCCCCCTAGAGACCCAGTACTTC.